This entry lists 2 T cell receptor beta chains sequenced from one sample in a study of cytomegalovirus exposure and HLA in healthy donors. Both 60 Vbeta primers and 13 Jbeta primers went into the PCR. Data came from immunoSEQ multiplex PCR; TCRdb stores just in-frame clones and leaves some out. The data show about 250,000 clones, 78% seen once. Sequenced: PBMCs. The source of these receptors is a boy between 10 and 17 years old in good health and CMV-seronegative.

V usage is TRBV6-5 and J usage is TRBJ2-7, with TRBD1 matching over 8 bases. In germline, CDR1 is MNHEY, CDR2 SVGAGI. The CDR3 consists of 14 residues. Trimming at V came to 0 bases and at J to 6 bases, leaving 4 bases not matched to a gene. The CDR3 region has the DNA TGTGCCAGCAGTTACTCCCGACAGGGGCGCGAGCAGTACTTC. Its translation is CASSYSRQGREQYF.

The CDR3 nucleotides read TGTGCCAGCACCACAAACTATGGCTACACCTTC. Amino acids: CASTTNYGYTF. The chain joins TRBV7-9 to TRBJ1-2; D uncertain. The CDR3 extends over 11 amino acids. Trimming left V 7 bases short and J 2 bases short, with 5 bases between. From germline, CDR1 is SEHNR and CDR2 FQNEAQ (reference sequence).